The TCR beta chain under discussion was sequenced for a study of blood T cells in healthy people across ages. Broader study findings: The donors' CMV status was not determined, possibly confounding changes in expanded clonotypes.

Donors gave around 10 milliliters of peripheral blood apiece. The second PCR ran about 6 to 11 cycles with a sample-barcoded 5' primer and J-beta primers. Each cDNA was tagged by a template-switch adaptor containing 12 random nucleotides. TCRdb redid the calling of the 5' RACE reads with MiXCR, one entry per CDR3 protein. This sample has roughly 1.9 million distinct CDR3 sequences; about two fifths occur once, and the top ten carry about 23%. In regard to this clonotype: Antigen: not known.

From germline, CDR1 is PRHDT and CDR2 FYEKMQ (reference sequence). This CDR3 has 14 amino acids. V lost 9 bases to trimming and J lost 3 bases; unmatched junction nucleotides: 9. The specimen sequenced was blood. This TCR was sampled from a human donor in good health. V usage is TRBV13 and J usage is TRBJ2-7; 9 nucleotides agree with TRBD1. CDR3 sequence (DNA): TGTGCCAGTAGTACAGGGGGCCCCATCTACGAGCAGTACTTC. Its translation: CASSTGGPIYEQYF.